This T cell receptor (beta chain) stems from a study of shared clonotypes between healthy human individuals. The wider study: The cohort comprised a couple of women and a few men. Their ages spanned 18 to 49 years. Study results and caveats: Clonotype sharing among the donors was expected to vary with sequencing depth.

Execution of the assay was at deep level. TCRdb's copy holds only in-frame clones and misses some; the assay was immunoSEQ multiplex PCR. The profile covers approximately 500,000 clones, with around 85% appearing a single time and roughly 13% taken by the ten largest. A word on this clone: No antigen is known for it.

Adult Caucasians living in Nashville, Tennessee made up all of the donors. CDR3 length equals 13 residues. Trimming stripped 4 bases from V and 3 bases from J, with 10 bases between. CDR1 and CDR2 from the germline V gene are SGHAT and FQNNGV. The specimen was PBMCs. The chain combines TRBV11-2 with TRBJ2-7; D might be TRBD1 (5 bases). The clonotype originates from a woman in her thirties or forties in good health. Some clones in this sample may be carry-over from other donors' samples. The CDR3 loop is CASSSRQNYEQYF. In DNA, the CDR3 is TGTGCCAGCAGCTCAAGACAGAACTACGAGCAGTACTTC.